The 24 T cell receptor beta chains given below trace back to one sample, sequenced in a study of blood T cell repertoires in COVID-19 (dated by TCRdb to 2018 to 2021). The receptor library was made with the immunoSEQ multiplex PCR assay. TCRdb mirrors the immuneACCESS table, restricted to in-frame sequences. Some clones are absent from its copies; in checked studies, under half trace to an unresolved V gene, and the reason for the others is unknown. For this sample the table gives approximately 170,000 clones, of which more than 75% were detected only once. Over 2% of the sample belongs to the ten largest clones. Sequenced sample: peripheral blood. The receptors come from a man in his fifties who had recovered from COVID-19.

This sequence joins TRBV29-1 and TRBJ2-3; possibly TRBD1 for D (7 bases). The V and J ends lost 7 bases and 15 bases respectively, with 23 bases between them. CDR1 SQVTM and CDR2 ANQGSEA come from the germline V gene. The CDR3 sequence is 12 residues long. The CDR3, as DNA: TGCAGCGGGAGGGGTTCGGGACAGTTCTATTATTTT. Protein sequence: CSGRGSGQFYYF.

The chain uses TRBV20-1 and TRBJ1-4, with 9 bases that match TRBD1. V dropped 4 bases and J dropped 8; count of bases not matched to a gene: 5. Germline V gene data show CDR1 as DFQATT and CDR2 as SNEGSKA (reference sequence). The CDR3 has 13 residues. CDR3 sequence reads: CSANDGTGEKLFF. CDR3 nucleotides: TGCAGTGCTAATGATGGGACAGGGGAAAAACTGTTTTTT.

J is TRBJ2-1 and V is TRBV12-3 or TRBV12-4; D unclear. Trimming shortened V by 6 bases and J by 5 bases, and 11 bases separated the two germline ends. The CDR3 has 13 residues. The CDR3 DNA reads TGTGCCAGCAGAGTAGTGGCGGACAATGAGCAGTTCTTC. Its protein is CASRVVADNEQFF.

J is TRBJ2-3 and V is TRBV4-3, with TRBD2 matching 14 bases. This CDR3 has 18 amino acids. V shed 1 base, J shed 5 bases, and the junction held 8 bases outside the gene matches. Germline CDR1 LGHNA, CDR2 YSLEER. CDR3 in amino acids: CASSQGLAGGLSIDTQYF. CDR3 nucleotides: TGCGCCAGCAGCCAAGGACTAGCGGGGGGGCTTTCTATAGATACGCAGTATTTT.

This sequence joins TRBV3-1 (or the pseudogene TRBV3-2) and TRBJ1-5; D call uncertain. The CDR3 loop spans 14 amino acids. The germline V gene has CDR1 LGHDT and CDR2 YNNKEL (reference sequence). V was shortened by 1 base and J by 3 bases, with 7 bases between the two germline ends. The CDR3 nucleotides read TGTGCCAGCAGCCAAGGAGTAAACAATCAGCCCCAGCATTTT. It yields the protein CASSQGVNNQPQHF.

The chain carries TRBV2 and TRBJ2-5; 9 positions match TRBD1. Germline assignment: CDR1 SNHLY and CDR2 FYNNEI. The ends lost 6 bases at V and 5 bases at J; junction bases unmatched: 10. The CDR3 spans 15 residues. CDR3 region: CASRGGQGSGETQYF. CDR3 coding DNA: TGTGCCAGCAGGGGAGGACAGGGGAGTGGGGAGACCCAGTACTTC.

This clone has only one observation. Here the CDR3 DNA reads TGTGCCAGCGGGGGAGGACTAGCGGAGAACACCGGGGAGCTGTTTTTT. Translating gives CASGGGLAENTGELFF. This rearrangement joins TRBV7-9 to TRBJ2-2; 10 nucleotides agree with TRBD2. The CDR3 is 16 amino acids. The trim removed 8 bases at V and 1 base at J, leaving 7 bases unmatched. Germline assignment: CDR1 SEHNR and CDR2 FQNEAQ (reference sequence).

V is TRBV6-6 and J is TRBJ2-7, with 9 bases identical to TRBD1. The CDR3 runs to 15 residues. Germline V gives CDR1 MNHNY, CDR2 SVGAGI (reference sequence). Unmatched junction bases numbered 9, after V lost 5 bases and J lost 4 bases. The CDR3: CASSKPGQGEYEQYF. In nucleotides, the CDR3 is TGTGCCAGCAGTAAACCGGGACAGGGAGAGTACGAGCAGTACTTC.

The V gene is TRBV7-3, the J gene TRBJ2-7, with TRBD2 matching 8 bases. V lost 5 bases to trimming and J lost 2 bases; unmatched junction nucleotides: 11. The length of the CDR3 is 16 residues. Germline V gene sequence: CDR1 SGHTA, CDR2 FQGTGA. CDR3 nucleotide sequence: TGTGCCAGCAGCCCCGGGGGGGGAGCGGGTACCTACGAGCAGTACTTC. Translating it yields CASSPGGGAGTYEQYF.

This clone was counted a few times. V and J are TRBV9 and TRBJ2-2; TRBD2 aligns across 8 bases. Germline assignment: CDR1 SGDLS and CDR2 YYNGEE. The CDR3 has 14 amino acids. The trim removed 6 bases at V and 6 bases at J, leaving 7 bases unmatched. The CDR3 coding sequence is TGTGCCAGCACCATAGGACTAGCCCCCGGGGAGCTGTTTTTT. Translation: CASTIGLAPGELFF.

The CDR3: CASSLGPRGGYGYTF. The CDR3 bases are TGTGCCAGCAGCTTGGGACCGCGGGGAGGCTATGGCTACACCTTC. This chain links TRBV5-4 with TRBJ1-2, with D uncertain. The CDR3 contains 15 residues. V dropped 0 bases and J dropped 4 bases, with 13 bases sitting between them. From germline, CDR1 is SGHNT and CDR2 YYREEE (reference sequence).

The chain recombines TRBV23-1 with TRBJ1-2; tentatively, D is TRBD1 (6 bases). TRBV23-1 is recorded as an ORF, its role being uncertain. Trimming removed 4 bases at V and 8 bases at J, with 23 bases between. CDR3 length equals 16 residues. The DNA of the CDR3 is TGCGCCAGCAGTCCTTTAGCCGACAGGAGAAACGGAGGCTACACCTTC. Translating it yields CASSPLADRRNGGYTF.

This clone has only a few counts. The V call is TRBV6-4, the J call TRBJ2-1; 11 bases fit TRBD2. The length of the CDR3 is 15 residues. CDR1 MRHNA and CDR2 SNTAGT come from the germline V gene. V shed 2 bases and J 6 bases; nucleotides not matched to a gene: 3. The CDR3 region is CASSDPGLAGNEQFF. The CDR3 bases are TGTGCCAGCAGTGACCCCGGACTAGCGGGCAATGAGCAGTTCTTC.

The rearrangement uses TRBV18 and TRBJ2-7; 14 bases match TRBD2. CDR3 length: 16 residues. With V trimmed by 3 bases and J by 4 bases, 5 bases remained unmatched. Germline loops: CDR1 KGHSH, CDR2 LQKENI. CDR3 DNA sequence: TGTGCCAGCTCACCTTCTGGACTAGCGGGGGGATACGAGCAGTACTTC. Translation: CASSPSGLAGGYEQYF.

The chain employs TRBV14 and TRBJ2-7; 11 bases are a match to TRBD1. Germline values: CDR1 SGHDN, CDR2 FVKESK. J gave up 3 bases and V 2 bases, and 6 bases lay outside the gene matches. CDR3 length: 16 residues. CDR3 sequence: CASSQRSGTGGYEQYF. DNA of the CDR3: TGTGCCAGCAGCCAAAGGTCCGGGACAGGGGGCTACGAGCAGTACTTC.

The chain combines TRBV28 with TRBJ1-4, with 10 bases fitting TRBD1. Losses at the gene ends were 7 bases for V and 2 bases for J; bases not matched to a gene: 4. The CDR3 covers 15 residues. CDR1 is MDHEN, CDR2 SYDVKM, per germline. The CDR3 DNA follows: TGTGCCAGCACGACAGGGGGCGTCACTAATGAAAAACTGTTTTTT. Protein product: CASTTGGVTNEKLFF.

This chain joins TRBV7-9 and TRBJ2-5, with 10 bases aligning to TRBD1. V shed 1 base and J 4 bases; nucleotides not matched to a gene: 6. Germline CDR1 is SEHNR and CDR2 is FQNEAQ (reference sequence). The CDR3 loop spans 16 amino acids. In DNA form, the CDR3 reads TGTGCCAGCAGCTTAGGGGGACAGGGGAGGGCAGAGACCCAGTACTTC. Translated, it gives CASSLGGQGRAETQYF. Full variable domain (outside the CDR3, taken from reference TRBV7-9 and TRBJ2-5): DTGVSQNPRHKITKRGQNVTFRCDPISEHNRLYWYRQTLGQGPEFLTYFQNEAQLEKSRLLSDRFSAERPKGSFSTLEIQRTEQGDSAMYLCASSLGGQGRAETQYFGPGTRLLVL.

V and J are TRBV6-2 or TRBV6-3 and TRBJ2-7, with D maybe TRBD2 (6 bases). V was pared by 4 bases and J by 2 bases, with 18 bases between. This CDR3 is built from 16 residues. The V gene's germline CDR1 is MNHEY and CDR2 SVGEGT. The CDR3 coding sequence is TGTGCCAGCAGTTCCCCTCGGACTAAGGGAACCTACGAGCAGTACTTC. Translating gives CASSSPRTKGTYEQYF.

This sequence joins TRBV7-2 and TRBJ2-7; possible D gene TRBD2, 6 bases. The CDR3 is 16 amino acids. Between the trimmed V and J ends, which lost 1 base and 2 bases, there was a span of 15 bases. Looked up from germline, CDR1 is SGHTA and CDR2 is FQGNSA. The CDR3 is CASSLVGGINTYEQYF. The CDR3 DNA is TGTGCCAGCAGCTTAGTGGGCGGGATCAATACCTACGAGCAGTACTTC. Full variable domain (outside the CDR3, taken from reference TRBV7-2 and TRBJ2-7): GAGVSQSPSNKVTEKGKDVELRCDPISGHTALYWYRQSLGQGLEFLIYFQGNSAPDKSGLPSDRFSAERTGGSVSTLTIQRTQQEDSAVYLCASSLVGGINTYEQYFGPGTRLTVT.

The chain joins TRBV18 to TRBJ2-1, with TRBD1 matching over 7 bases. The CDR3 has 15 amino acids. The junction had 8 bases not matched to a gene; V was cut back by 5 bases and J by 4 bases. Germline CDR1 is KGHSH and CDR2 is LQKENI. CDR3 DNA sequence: TGTGCCAGCTCATCGGACAGGCCAAGGTACAATGAGCAGTTCTTC. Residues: CASSSDRPRYNEQFF.

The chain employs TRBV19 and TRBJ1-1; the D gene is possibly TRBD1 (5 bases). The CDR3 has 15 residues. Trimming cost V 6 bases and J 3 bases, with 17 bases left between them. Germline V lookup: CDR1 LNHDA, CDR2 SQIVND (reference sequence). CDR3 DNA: TGTGCCAGTAGGGGCTTCAGGGCTTTCGACACTGAAGCTTTCTTT. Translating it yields CASRGFRAFDTEAFF.

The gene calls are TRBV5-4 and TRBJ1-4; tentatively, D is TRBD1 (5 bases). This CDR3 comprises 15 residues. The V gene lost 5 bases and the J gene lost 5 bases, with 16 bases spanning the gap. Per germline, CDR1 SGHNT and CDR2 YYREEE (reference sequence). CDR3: CASSPQGRQNEKLFF. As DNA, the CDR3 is TGTGCCAGCAGTCCGCAGGGCCGCCAAAATGAAAAACTGTTTTTT.

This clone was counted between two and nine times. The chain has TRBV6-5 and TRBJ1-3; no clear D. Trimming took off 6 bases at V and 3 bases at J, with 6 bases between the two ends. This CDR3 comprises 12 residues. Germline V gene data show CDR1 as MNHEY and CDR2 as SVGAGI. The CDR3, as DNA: TGTGCCAGCAGCCAGATTGGAAACACCATATATTTT. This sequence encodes CASSQIGNTIYF.

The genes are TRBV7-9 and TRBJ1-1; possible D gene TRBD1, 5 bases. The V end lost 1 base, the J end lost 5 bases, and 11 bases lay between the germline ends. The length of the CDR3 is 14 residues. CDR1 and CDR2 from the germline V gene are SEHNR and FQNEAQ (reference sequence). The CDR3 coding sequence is TGTGCCAGCAGCTTAGTCGGGGGGACTACTGAAGCTTTCTTT. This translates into CASSLVGGTTEAFF.